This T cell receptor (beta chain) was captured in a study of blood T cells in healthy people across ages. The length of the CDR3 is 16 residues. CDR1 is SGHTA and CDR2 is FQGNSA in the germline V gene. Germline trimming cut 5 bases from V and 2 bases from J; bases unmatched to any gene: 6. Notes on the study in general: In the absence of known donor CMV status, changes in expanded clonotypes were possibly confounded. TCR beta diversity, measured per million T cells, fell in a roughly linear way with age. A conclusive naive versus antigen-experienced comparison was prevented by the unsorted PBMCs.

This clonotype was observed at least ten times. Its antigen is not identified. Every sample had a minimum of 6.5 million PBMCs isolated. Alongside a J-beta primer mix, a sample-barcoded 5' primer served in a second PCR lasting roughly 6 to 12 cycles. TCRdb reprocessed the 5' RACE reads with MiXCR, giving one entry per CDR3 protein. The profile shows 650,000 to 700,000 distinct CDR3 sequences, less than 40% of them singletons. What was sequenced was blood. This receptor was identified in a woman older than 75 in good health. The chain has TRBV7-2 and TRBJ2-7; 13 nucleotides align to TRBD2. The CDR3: CASSARTSGSPYEQYF. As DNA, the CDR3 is TGTGCCAGCAGCGCACGGACTAGCGGGAGCCCCTACGAGCAGTACTTC.